The present T cell receptor beta chain was sequenced within a study of blood T cell repertoires in COVID-19. Whole-study context: T cells, B-cell-depleted T cells, or PBMCs provided the cDNA or gDNA that served as material.

As processed by the authors: Nucleated cell counts were estimated from reference gene primer amplification. Libraries were prepared by immunoSEQ multiplex PCR; TCRdb keeps only in-frame clonotypes and omits some of them. V and J calls and clone size follow that table, whereas D and trimming were derived from the DNA. Here the sample spans around 42,000 clones, about four fifths being singletons. Germline CDR1 SEHNR, CDR2 FQNEAQ (reference sequence). After removal of 5 bases from V and 4 bases from J, the junction contained 11 bases not matched to a gene. This CDR3 has 17 amino acids. The specimen sequenced was peripheral blood. This receptor was taken from an elderly man with active or convalescent COVID-19. The chain links TRBV7-9 to TRBJ2-2; 9 bases align to TRBD2. The CDR3 coding sequence is TGTGCCAGCAGCATGCGGACTAGCGAGAGGGGCACCGGGGAGCTGTTTTTT. Protein: CASSMRTSERGTGELFF.